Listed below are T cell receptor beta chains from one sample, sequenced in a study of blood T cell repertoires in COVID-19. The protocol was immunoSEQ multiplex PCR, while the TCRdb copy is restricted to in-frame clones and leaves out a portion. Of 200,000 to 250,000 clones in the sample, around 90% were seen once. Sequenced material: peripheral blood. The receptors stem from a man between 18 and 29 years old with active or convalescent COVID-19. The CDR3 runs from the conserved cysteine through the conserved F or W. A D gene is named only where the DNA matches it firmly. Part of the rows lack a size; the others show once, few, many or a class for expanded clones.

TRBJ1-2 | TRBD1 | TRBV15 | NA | CVTGANYGYTF | TGTGTCACAGGGGCGAACTATGGCTACACCTTC
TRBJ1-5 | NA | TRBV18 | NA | CASSPVAGANQPQHF | TGTGCCAGCTCACCAGTAGCTGGGGCTAATCAGCCCCAGCATTTT
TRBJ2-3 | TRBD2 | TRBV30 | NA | CAWNGGREGKYF | TGTGCCTGGAACGGTGGGCGGGAGGGCAAGTATTTT
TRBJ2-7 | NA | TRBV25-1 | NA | CASRASGERYEQYF | TGTGCCAGCAGGGCGTCAGGGGAACGCTACGAGCAGTACTTC
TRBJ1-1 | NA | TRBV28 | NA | CASTTSPPEAFF | TGTGCCAGCACTACCTCACCCCCTGAAGCTTTCTTT
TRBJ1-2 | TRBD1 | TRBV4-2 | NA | CASSRDRDFYGYTF | TGTGCCAGCAGTCGGGACAGAGACTTCTATGGCTACACCTTC
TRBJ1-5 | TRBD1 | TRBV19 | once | CASSRDRNQPQHF | TGTGCCAGTAGTCGGGACAGGAATCAGCCCCAGCATTTT
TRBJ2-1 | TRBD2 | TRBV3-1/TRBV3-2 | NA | CASSQGEGRGEQFF | TGTGCCAGCAGCCAGGGGGAGGGCCGGGGTGAGCAGTTCTTC
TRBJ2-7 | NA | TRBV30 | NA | CAWNPPQGISYEQYF | TGTGCCTGGAATCCCCCCCAGGGCATCTCCTACGAGCAGTACTTC
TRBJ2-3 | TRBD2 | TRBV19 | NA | CASTPGLGSGRTDTQYF | TGTGCCAGTACCCCCGGATTGGGTAGCGGGAGGACAGATACGCAGTATTTT
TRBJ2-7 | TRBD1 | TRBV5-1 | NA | CASGRTGNEQYF | TGCGCCAGCGGACGGACAGGGAACGAGCAGTACTTC
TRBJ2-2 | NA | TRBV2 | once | CASKVGAGTGELFF | TGTGCCAGCAAGGTGGGAGCGGGCACCGGGGAGCTGTTTTTT
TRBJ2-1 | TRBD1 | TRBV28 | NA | CASTIYRGQGNEQFF | TGTGCCAGCACCATTTATCGGGGACAGGGCAATGAGCAGTTCTTC
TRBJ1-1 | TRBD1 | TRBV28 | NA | CASRLPGQGLEAFF | TGTGCCAGCAGGCTTCCGGGACAGGGACTTGAAGCTTTCTTT
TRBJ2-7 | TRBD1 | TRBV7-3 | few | CASSLTGGRFDEQYF | TGTGCCAGCAGCTTAACAGGGGGCAGGTTCGACGAGCAGTACTTC
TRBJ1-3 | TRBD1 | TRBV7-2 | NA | CASSPLTGTVSSGNTIYF | TGTGCCAGCAGCCCTCTTACCGGGACAGTAAGCTCTGGAAACACCATATATTTT
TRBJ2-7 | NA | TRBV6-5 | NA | CASPLVGEVPDEQYF | TGTGCCAGCCCTCTGGTGGGAGAGGTACCCGACGAGCAGTACTTC
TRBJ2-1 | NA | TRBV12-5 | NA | CASGSTGGSSYNEQFF | TGTGCTAGTGGTTCCACTGGTGGGAGCTCCTACAATGAGCAGTTCTTC
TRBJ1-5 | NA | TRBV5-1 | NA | CASSPIPSREGNQPQHF | TGCGCCAGCAGCCCCATTCCCTCGCGGGAGGGCAATCAGCCCCAGCATTTT
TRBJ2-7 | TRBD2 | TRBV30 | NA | CAWKRAGGIAYEQYF | TGTGCCTGGAAACGAGCGGGAGGGATCGCCTACGAGCAGTACTTC
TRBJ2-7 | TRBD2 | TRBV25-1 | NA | CASSWGGYEQYF | TGTGCCAGCAGTTGGGGGGGCTACGAGCAGTACTTC
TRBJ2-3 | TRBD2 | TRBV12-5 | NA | CASGGQAGSSTDTQYF | TGTGCTAGTGGTGGCCAAGCGGGATCTAGCACAGATACGCAGTATTTT
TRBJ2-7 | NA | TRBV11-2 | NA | CASSLGASLYEQYF | TGTGCCAGCAGCTTAGGAGCGTCTCTCTACGAGCAGTACTTC
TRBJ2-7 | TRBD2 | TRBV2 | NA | CASSEAPLAGGRDEQYF | TGTGCCAGCAGTGAAGCCCCCCTAGCGGGAGGTCGGGACGAGCAGTACTTC
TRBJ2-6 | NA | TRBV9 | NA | CASSYRTPQANVLTF | TGTGCCAGCAGCTATAGGACTCCTCAGGCCAACGTCCTGACTTTC
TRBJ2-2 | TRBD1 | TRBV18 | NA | CASSYGQGGIGELFF | TGTGCCAGCTCATATGGACAGGGTGGCATCGGGGAGCTGTTTTTT
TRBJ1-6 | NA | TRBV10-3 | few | CAISEDRTSSYNSPLHF | TGTGCCATCAGCGAAGACAGGACGAGCTCCTATAATTCACCCCTCCACTTT
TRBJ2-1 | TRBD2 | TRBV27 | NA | CASSRLSGREGLNEQFF | TGTGCCAGCAGCCGACTATCGGGGCGGGAGGGGTTAAATGAGCAGTTCTTC